The 13 T cell receptor beta chains in this list originate from one sample, sequenced in a study of blood T cells in healthy people across ages. The authors ran a second PCR of 7 to 11 cycles using a sample-barcoded 5' primer and a J-beta primer mix. TCRdb reprocessed the 5' RACE reads via MiXCR and lists one record per CDR3 protein. Of about 800,000 distinct CDR3 sequences in the sample, more than 35% were seen once. Material: blood. The receptors originated from an older man in good health.

A note on this clonotype: Germline is not matched at one junction end, which may reflect a read error. The V call is TRBV29-1, the J call TRBJ2-1; D remains ambiguous. The CDR3 contains 12 residues. CDR1 and CDR2 (germline): SQVTM, ANQGSEA. The CDR3 region is CSVEHSNNEQFF. The CDR3 region has the DNA TGCAGCGTTGAGCACTCCAACAATGAGCAGTTCTTC.

This clonotype was seen many times. CDR3 residues: CASSLRLADTQYF. CDR3 nucleotide sequence: TGTGCCAGCAGCTTACGACTAGCGGATACGCAGTATTTT. The V and J genes are TRBV11-3 and TRBJ2-3; 8 bases map to TRBD2. The CDR3 is made up of 13 amino acids. Germline values: CDR1 SGHNT, CDR2 YENEEA. The J segment lost 6 bases and the V segment lost 2 bases, leaving 1 base of the junction unmatched.

The gene calls are TRBV30 and TRBJ2-1, with 8 bases lining up with TRBD1. The CDR3 length is 13 residues. Germline trimming cut 4 bases from V and 7 bases from J; bases unmatched to any gene: 6. Germline CDR1 GTSNPN, CDR2 SVGIG (reference sequence). CDR3 region: CAWNRGFMNEQFF. The CDR3 DNA is TGTGCCTGGAACAGGGGGTTTATGAATGAGCAGTTCTTC.

The gene calls are TRBV6-1 and TRBJ2-3, with 10 bases fitting TRBD2. Germline V gene data show CDR1 as MNHNS and CDR2 as SASEGT. CDR3 length: 19 residues. Losses at the gene ends were 7 bases for V and 1 base for J; bases not matched to a gene: 17. CDR3 DNA sequence: TGTGCCAGCAATCCAAGGGGCCTAGCGGGAGTCGTAGGCACAGATACGCAGTATTTT. As protein: CASNPRGLAGVVGTDTQYF.

At least ten counts were recorded for this clonotype. A read error may produce the germline difference seen at one junction end. The chain links TRBV7-3 to TRBJ2-1; perhaps D is TRBD1 or TRBD2 (5 bases each). Germline-derived CDR1 and CDR2 are SGHTA and FQGTGA. The CDR3 has 13 residues. CDR3 DNA: TGCGCCAGCAGTTCGGGACCGAACAATGAGCAGTTCTTC. Protein sequence: CASSSGPNNEQFF.

This clonotype was counted a few times. The rearrangement links TRBV29-1 to TRBJ1-1; TRBD1 is a possible D gene (5 bases). The V end lost 1 base, the J end lost 4 bases, and 16 bases lay between the germline ends. The CDR3 covers 15 residues. The germline gives CDR1 SQVTM, CDR2 ANQGSEA. The CDR3 region is CSVEVRGQGGTEAFF. In DNA form, the CDR3 reads TGCAGCGTTGAAGTTCGTGGGCAGGGCGGCACTGAAGCTTTCTTT.

This clonotype occurred a few times. The chain carries TRBV5-1 and TRBJ2-1; no definite D call. V lost 0 bases, J lost 9 bases, and 10 bases lay in between. From germline, CDR1 is SGHRS and CDR2 YFSETQ. The CDR3 is made up of 13 amino acids. The CDR3 protein is CASSLVAAVEQFF. The CDR3 nucleotides are TGCGCCAGCAGCTTGGTGGCAGCTGTTGAGCAGTTCTTC.

The V gene is TRBV5-4, the J gene TRBJ2-5; weak D call: TRBD2 (6 bases). Germline CDR1 is SGHNT and CDR2 is YYREEE (reference sequence). V gave up 0 bases and J gave up 3 bases, with 12 bases separating them. CDR3 length: 15 amino acids. The CDR3 DNA sequence: TGTGCCAGCAGCTTGGTAGGGGACTCTAAAGAGACCCAGTACTTC. This gives the protein CASSLVGDSKETQYF.

This chain joins TRBV18 and TRBJ2-3, with D uncertain. The CDR3 spans 12 residues. Germline CDR1 reads KGHSH; CDR2 reads LQKENI. V was shortened by 4 bases and J by 6 bases, with 8 bases between the two germline ends. CDR3 sequence reads: CASSRAPDTQYF. CDR3 coding DNA: TGTGCCAGCTCACGGGCGCCGGATACGCAGTATTTT.

This sequence joins TRBV11-2 and TRBJ2-1; D ambiguous. The assigned J gene may be wrong: the sequence end matches TRBJ2-7 better. The CDR3 sequence is 15 residues long. The germline gives CDR1 SGHAT, CDR2 FQNNGV. The CDR3 nucleotides read TGTGCCAGCAGCCCGACGAGAACCTCCTACAATGAGCAGTACTTC. Its translation is CASSPTRTSYNEQYF.

This clonotype was seen at least ten times. The J gene is TRBJ2-7, the V gene TRBV7-2, with a weak D call TRBD2 (6 bases). Trimming cost V 4 bases and J 2 bases, with 12 bases left between them. Germline V gene sequence: CDR1 SGHTA, CDR2 FQGNSA. This CDR3 contains 14 residues. CDR3 sequence: CASSSDGRTYEQYF. DNA for the CDR3: TGTGCCAGCAGCTCGGATGGGAGGACCTACGAGCAGTACTTC.

This chain uses TRBV11-2 with TRBJ1-1; D remains unclear. This CDR3 is 15 amino acids long. Germline assignment: CDR1 SGHAT and CDR2 FQNNGV. V was shortened by 5 bases and J by 3 bases, with 16 bases between the two germline ends. The CDR3 DNA follows: TGTGCCAGCAGCCCTTCGAGTACACCTCACACTGAAGCTTTCTTT. This codes for CASSPSSTPHTEAFF.

The rearrangement links TRBV20-1 to TRBJ1-2, with a possible D match to TRBD1 (6 bases). Germline loops: CDR1 DFQATT, CDR2 SNEGSKA (reference sequence). The CDR3 length is 12 residues. Trimming took 3 bases from V and 7 from J, leaving 12 bases between them. CDR3 loop: CSASPSGVGYTF. The CDR3 coding sequence is TGCAGTGCTAGCCCCTCAGGGGTTGGCTACACCTTC.